This T cell receptor (beta chain) was sequenced in a study of cytomegalovirus exposure and HLA in healthy donors. General study findings and limits: The classifier reportedly diagnosed cytomegalovirus status with high specificity and sensitivity. A reported reduction in N-insertions relative to the roughly 670-donor mean was seen in an Asian-associated ancestry cluster in a later analysis.

With regard to this clone: Antigen specificity is unknown.

60 Vbeta and 13 Jbeta primers were used in PCR. Methods used by the authors: Among the unique TCR beta chains that a later analysis counted, around 72 million in all, 10 million to 14 million were shared. TCRdb's table, derived via immunoSEQ multiplex PCR, lists solely in-frame clones and lacks some. From that table come the V and J calls and clone size; the DNA was used to work out D and trimming. Found here are approximately 100,000 clones, under 75% of them singletons; the top ten hold about 1.2%. The V gene's germline CDR1 is SNHLY and CDR2 FYNNEI. The CDR3 has 14 residues. V lost 6 bases to trimming and J lost 7 bases; unmatched junction nucleotides: 9.

This clonotype originated in a female donor in good health and CMV-seronegative. The specimen sequenced was PBMCs. J is TRBJ1-2 and V is TRBV2; 9 positions agree with TRBD1. Here the CDR3 DNA reads TGTGCCAGCAGCCTGGCGGGACAGGGACGTGGCTACACCTTC. Amino acids: CASSLAGQGRGYTF.